Following are 21 T cell receptor beta chains from one sample sequenced in a study of T cells after yellow fever vaccination. Each CDR3 protein is one row after TCRdb ran MiXCR on the 5' RACE reads. The sample lists fewer than 500,000 distinct CDR3 sequences, roughly a sixth occurring once. Sequenced material: PBMCs, taken before the yellow fever booster vaccination. The receptors shown here come from a man between 18 and 35 years old who received the YFV17D yellow fever vaccine.

This chain joins TRBV20-1 and TRBJ2-5; no definite D call. This CDR3 comprises 13 residues. CDR1 is DFQATT, CDR2 SNEGSKA, per germline (reference sequence). Deletions cut 5 bases from V and 0 bases from J, with 10 bases between. The CDR3 spells CSAQRPNQETQYF. CDR3 sequence (DNA): TGCAGTGCTCAAAGGCCTAACCAAGAGACCCAGTACTTC.

This clonotype was recorded a few times. The rearrangement joins TRBV4-2 to TRBJ2-6; D possibly corresponds to TRBD1 (6 bases). The germline V and J ends were trimmed by 3 bases and 4 bases, with 13 bases remaining between them. Germline V CDR1 and CDR2: LGHNA, YNFKEQ. The CDR3 sequence is 16 residues long. CDR3 loop: CASSQDGTPGANVLTF. CDR3 bases: TGTGCCAGCAGCCAGGACGGGACACCAGGGGCCAACGTCCTGACTTTC.

Only a few counts were recorded for this clonotype. J is TRBJ2-7 and V is TRBV10-1; 10 positions agree with TRBD2. The germline V gene encodes CDR1 WNHNN and CDR2 SYGVQD (reference sequence). There are 15 residues in the CDR3. V gave up 6 bases and J gave up 1 base; unmatched junction bases: 6. The CDR3 nucleotides are TGCGCCAGCAGCGCTCCGGGACTAGCGTCCTACGAGCAGTACTTC. It specifies CASSAPGLASYEQYF.

The table lists this clonotype with many counts. The genes are TRBV20-1 and TRBJ1-5, with D hard to call. This CDR3 has 15 residues. V was clipped by 7 bases and J by 0 bases, with 16 bases between them. Per the germline V gene, CDR1 is DFQATT and CDR2 is SNEGSKA (reference sequence). The CDR3 loop reads CSVARLSNSNQPQHF. CDR3 nucleotide sequence: TGCAGTGTAGCCCGACTTTCAAATAGCAATCAGCCCCAGCATTTT.

In its sample, this clonotype was seen a few times. The chain couples TRBV7-6 to TRBJ2-1, with D perhaps being TRBD1 or TRBD2 (5 bases each). The CDR3 covers 13 residues. Trimming took 4 bases from V and 4 from J, leaving 8 bases between them. Germline CDR1 and CDR2: SGHVS and FNYEAQ. Here the CDR3 reads CASSWGRYNEQFF. The CDR3 bases are TGTGCCAGCAGCTGGGGGAGATACAATGAGCAGTTCTTC.

V and J are TRBV27 and TRBJ1-1, with D perhaps TRBD1 (6 bases). The CDR3 spans 15 residues. CDR1 MNHEY and CDR2 SMNVEV come from the germline V gene (reference sequence). V gave up 4 bases and J gave up 0 bases, with 12 bases separating them. CDR3 amino acids: CASSSPTGMNTEAFF. DNA of the CDR3: TGTGCCAGCAGTTCGCCGACAGGTATGAACACTGAAGCTTTCTTT.

This clonotype came up many times. The V and J genes are TRBV20-1 and TRBJ1-2, with D uncertain. Trimming shortened V by 5 bases and J by 8 bases, and 15 bases separated the two germline ends. Germline V gene lookup returns CDR1 DFQATT and CDR2 SNEGSKA (reference sequence). This CDR3 has 12 amino acids. The CDR3 DNA reads TGCAGTGCTCCCGACGCGGGAATCGGCTACACCTTC. It codes for CSAPDAGIGYTF.

The chain links TRBV10-3 to TRBJ2-5; D remains ambiguous. The CDR3 consists of 15 residues. Germline CDR1 and CDR2: ENHRY and SYGVKD. Trimming left V 0 bases short and J 3 bases short, with 11 bases between. CDR3 coding DNA: TGTGCCATCAGTGAGTCGGTAGTCAGAAAAGAGACCCAGTACTTC. It translates to CAISESVVRKETQYF.

This clonotype was seen a handful of times. V gene TRBV10-1 combines with J gene TRBJ2-5; D may be TRBD1 (6 bases). V lost 5 bases and J 5 bases, leaving 12 bases between the germline ends. This CDR3 spans 13 amino acids. CDR1 and CDR2 from the germline V gene are WNHNN and SYGVQD (reference sequence). The chain's CDR3 is CASSIQGSETQYF. Here the CDR3 DNA reads TGCGCCAGCAGTATACAGGGAAGCGAGACCCAGTACTTC.

V usage is TRBV10-2 and J usage is TRBJ1-6; D gene uncertain. The CDR3 runs to 16 residues. Trimming took 0 bases from V and 3 from J, leaving 9 bases between them. Per germline, CDR1 WSHSY and CDR2 SAAADI. The CDR3 DNA follows: TGCGCCAGCAGTGAGTCCGCGGTAGTCTATAATTCACCCCTCCACTTT. Its translation is CASSESAVVYNSPLHF.

V and J are TRBV3-1 and TRBJ2-3, with D hard to call. Trimming pared 8 bases from V and 4 bases from J, leaving 22 bases between. Germline V gene lookup returns CDR1 LGHDT and CDR2 YNNKEL (reference sequence). CDR3 size: 16 residues. The CDR3 is CASVFKKGIAPDTQYF. CDR3 sequence (DNA): TGTGCCAGCGTCTTCAAAAAGGGTATCGCACCAGATACGCAGTATTTT.

This clonotype was observed a handful of times. The V gene is TRBV20-1, the J gene TRBJ2-3, with 9 nucleotides matching TRBD1. The CDR3 runs to 15 residues. V was pared by 6 bases and J by 4 bases, with 11 bases of the junction left unmatched. CDR1 is DFQATT and CDR2 is SNEGSKA in the germline V gene (reference sequence). The CDR3 reads CSATPRDRVADTQYF. Written as DNA, the CDR3 is TGCAGTGCAACACCCCGGGACAGGGTAGCAGATACGCAGTATTTT.

The J gene is TRBJ1-5, the V gene TRBV20-1; no definite D call. V was trimmed by 5 bases and J by 0 bases, leaving 11 bases between them. From germline, CDR1 is DFQATT and CDR2 SNEGSKA (reference sequence). This CDR3 comprises 14 residues. For the CDR3, the DNA is TGCAGTGCTTACGACGGCTTTAGCAATCAGCCCCAGCATTTT. Encoded protein: CSAYDGFSNQPQHF.

This chain links TRBV6-5 with TRBJ1-2; D perhaps matches TRBD1 (6 bases). CDR3 size: 15 residues. V was clipped by 0 bases and J by 8 bases, with 16 bases between them. Germline V gene sequence: CDR1 MNHEY, CDR2 SVGAGI. This CDR3 is CASSYSRAGVGGYTF. The CDR3 region has the DNA TGTGCCAGCAGTTACTCGAGGGCAGGGGTGGGCGGCTACACCTTC.

J is TRBJ2-7 and V is TRBV18; the match to TRBD2 covers 9 bases. Looked up from germline, CDR1 is KGHSH and CDR2 is LQKENI. CDR3 length equals 15 residues. The junction had 9 bases not matched to a gene; V was cut back by 4 bases and J by 5 bases. CDR3 region: CASSLGAGGINEQYF. The CDR3 DNA reads TGTGCCAGCTCACTCGGAGCGGGGGGTATCAACGAGCAGTACTTC.

The sample holds a few counts of this clonotype. The chain is built from TRBV12-3 or TRBV12-4 and TRBJ2-7; TRBD1 matches 8 bases. V lost 5 bases, J lost 0 bases, and 3 bases stayed unmatched. The length of the CDR3 is 14 residues. CDR3 protein: CASSGQGSSYEQYF. The CDR3 nucleotides are TGTGCCAGCAGTGGACAGGGCAGCTCCTACGAGCAGTACTTC.

This chain joins TRBV24-1 and TRBJ1-6, with TRBD1 matching over 7 bases. V shed 0 bases and J 10 bases; nucleotides not matched to a gene: 17. Germline V CDR1 and CDR2: KGHDR, SFDVKD. The CDR3 sequence is 19 residues long. The CDR3 loop is CATSDLGWIGDRVESPLHF. The DNA of the CDR3 is TGTGCCACCAGTGATTTGGGTTGGATCGGCGACAGGGTAGAGTCACCCCTCCACTTT.

The chain joins TRBV5-1 to TRBJ2-5; 8 bases line up with TRBD1. CDR3 length: 14 amino acids. CDR1 and CDR2 (germline): SGHRS, YFSETQ. V gave up 4 bases and J gave up 4 bases; unmatched junction bases: 6. The CDR3 loop reads CASSATGAGETQYF. The CDR3 nucleotides read TGCGCCAGCAGCGCGACAGGGGCCGGAGAGACCCAGTACTTC.

This clonotype was observed a handful of times. The CDR3 region is CASSRQNQETQYF. DNA of the CDR3: TGTGCCAGCAGTAGACAGAACCAAGAGACCCAGTACTTC. The chain recombines TRBV12-3 or TRBV12-4 with TRBJ2-5; maybe TRBD1 (5 bases). V was shortened by 5 bases and J by 0 bases, with 7 bases between the two germline ends. This CDR3 has 13 residues.

The rearrangement links TRBV6-5 to TRBJ2-3; the match to TRBD2 covers 7 bases. CDR3 length equals 17 residues. Germline loops: CDR1 MNHEY, CDR2 SVGAGI. J gave up 5 bases and V 6 bases, and 17 bases lay outside the gene matches. The CDR3 DNA follows: TGTGCCAGCAGCGGAGGACCCCTAGGCGGGGGAGGAGATACGCAGTATTTT. Translated, it gives CASSGGPLGGGGDTQYF.

This clonotype was counted a few times. The V gene is TRBV7-9, the J gene TRBJ1-5; no clear D. The CDR3 sequence is 15 residues long. The germline V gene has CDR1 SEHNR and CDR2 FQNEAQ (reference sequence). The V gene lost 5 bases and the J gene lost 2 bases, with 13 bases spanning the gap. In DNA form, the CDR3 reads TGTGCCAGCAGCCGTGACACCCTGGGCAATCAGCCCCAGCATTTT. This encodes CASSRDTLGNQPQHF.